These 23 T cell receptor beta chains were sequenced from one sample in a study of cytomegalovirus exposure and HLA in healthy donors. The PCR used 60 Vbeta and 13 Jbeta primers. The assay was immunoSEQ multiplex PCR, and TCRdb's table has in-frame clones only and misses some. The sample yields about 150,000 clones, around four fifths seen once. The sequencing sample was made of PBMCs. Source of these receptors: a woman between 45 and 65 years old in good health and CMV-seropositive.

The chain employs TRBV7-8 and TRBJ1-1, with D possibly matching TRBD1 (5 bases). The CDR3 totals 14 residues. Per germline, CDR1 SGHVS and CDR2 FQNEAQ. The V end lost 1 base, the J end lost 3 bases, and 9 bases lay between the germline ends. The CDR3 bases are TGTGCCAGCAGCTTAGATGGGGGGGACACTGAAGCTTTCTTT. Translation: CASSLDGGDTEAFF.

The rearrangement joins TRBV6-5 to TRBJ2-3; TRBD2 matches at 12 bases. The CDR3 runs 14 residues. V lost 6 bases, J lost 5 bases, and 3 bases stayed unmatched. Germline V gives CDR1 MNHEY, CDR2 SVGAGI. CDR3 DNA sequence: TGTGCCAGCAGAGGGGGACTAGCGGGAGATACGCAGTATTTT. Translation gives CASRGGLAGDTQYF.

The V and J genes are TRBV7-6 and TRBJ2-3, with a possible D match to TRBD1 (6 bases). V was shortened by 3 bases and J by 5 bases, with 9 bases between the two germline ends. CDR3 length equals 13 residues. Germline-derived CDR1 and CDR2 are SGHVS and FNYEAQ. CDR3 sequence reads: CASSLGAEDTQYF. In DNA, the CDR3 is TGTGCCAGCAGCTTGGGGGCGGAAGATACGCAGTATTTT. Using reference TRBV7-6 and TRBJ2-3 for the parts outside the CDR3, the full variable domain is GAGVSQSPRYKVTKRGQDVALRCDPISGHVSLYWYRQALGQGPEFLTYFNYEAQQDKSGLPNDRFSAERPEGSISTLTIQRTEQRDSAMYRCASSLGAEDTQYFGPGTRLTVL.

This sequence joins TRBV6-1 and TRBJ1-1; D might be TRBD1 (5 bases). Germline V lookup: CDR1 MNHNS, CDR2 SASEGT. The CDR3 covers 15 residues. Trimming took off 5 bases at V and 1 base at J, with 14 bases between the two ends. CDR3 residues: CASSLQAGWNTEAFF. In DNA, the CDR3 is TGTGCCAGCAGTCTTCAAGCAGGGTGGAACACTGAAGCTTTCTTT.

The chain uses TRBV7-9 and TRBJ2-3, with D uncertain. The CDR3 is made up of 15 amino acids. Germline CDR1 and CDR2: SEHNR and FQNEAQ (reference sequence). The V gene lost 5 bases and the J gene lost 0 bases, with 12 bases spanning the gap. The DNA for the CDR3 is TGTGCCAGCAGCGTTCCGAGTCCTAGCACAGATACGCAGTATTTT. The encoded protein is CASSVPSPSTDTQYF.

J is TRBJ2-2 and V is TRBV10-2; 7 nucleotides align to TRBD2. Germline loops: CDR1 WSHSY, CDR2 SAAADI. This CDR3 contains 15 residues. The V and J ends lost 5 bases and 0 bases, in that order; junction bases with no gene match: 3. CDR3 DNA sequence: TGCGCCAGCAGTCCGGGACTACCGAACACCGGGGAGCTGTTTTTT. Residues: CASSPGLPNTGELFF.

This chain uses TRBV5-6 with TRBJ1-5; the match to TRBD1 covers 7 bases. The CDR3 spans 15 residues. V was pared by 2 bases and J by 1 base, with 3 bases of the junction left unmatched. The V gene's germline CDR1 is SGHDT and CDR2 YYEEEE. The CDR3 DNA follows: TGTGCCAGCAGCTTCAGGGGGACAAGCAATCAGCCCCAGCATTTT. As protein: CASSFRGTSNQPQHF.

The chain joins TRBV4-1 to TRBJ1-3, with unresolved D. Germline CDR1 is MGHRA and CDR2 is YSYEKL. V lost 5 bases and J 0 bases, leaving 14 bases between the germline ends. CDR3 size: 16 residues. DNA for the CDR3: TGCGCCAGCAGCTCCGAGCCCTCGAGCTCTGGAAACACCATATATTTT. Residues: CASSSEPSSSGNTIYF.

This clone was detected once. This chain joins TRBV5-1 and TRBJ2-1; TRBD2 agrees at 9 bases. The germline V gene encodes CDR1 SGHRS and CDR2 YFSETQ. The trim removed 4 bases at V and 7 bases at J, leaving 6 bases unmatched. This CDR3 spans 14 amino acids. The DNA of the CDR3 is TGCGCCAGCAGCCAAGGGGCGGGGGGGAATGAGCAGTTCTTC. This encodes CASSQGAGGNEQFF.

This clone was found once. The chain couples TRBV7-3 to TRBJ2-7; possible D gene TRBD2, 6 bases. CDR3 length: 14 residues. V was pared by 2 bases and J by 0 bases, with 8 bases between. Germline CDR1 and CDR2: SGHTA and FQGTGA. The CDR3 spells CASSLAGSSYEQYF. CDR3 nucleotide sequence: TGTGCCAGCAGCTTAGCGGGGAGCTCCTACGAGCAGTACTTC.

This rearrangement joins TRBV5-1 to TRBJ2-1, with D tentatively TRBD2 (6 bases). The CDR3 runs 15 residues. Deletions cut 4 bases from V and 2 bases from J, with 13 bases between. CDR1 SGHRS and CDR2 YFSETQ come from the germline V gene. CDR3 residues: CASSTEGLAYNEQFF. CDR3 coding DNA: TGCGCCAGCAGCACGGAGGGACTTGCCTACAATGAGCAGTTCTTC.

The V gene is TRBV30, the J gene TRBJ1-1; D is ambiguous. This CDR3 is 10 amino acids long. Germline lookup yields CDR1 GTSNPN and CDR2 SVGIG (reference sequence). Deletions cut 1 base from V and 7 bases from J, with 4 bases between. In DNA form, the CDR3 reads TGTGCCTGGAGTGATCATGAAGCTTTCTTT. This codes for CAWSDHEAFF.

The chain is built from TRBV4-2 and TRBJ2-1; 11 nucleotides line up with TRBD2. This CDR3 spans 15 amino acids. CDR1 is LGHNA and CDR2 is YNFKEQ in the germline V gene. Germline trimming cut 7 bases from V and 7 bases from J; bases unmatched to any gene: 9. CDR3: CASTHSSGGANEQFF. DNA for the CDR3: TGTGCCAGCACCCATAGTAGCGGGGGGGCGAATGAGCAGTTCTTC.

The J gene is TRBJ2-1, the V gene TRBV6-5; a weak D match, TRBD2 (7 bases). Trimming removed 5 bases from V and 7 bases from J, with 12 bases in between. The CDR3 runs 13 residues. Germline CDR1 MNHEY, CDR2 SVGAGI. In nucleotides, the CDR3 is TGTGCCAGCAGTCGAGGGGGGGGGAATGAGCAGTTCTTC. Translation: CASSRGGGNEQFF.

In DNA form, the CDR3 reads TGTGCCAGCAGCTCTGACAGGGACTATAATTCACCCCTCCACTTT. Protein sequence: CASSSDRDYNSPLHF. The rearrangement joins TRBV5-4 to TRBJ1-6; TRBD1 agrees at 7 bases. V shed 3 bases, J shed 3 bases, and the junction held 3 bases outside the gene matches. The CDR3 has 15 amino acids. Germline CDR1 and CDR2: SGHNT and YYREEE (reference sequence).

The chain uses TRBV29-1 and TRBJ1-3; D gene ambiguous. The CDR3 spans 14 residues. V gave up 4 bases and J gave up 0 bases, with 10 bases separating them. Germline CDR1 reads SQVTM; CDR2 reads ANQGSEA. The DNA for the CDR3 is TGCAGCGTTGCGACTTCGAGCTCTGGAAACACCATATATTTT. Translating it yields CSVATSSSGNTIYF.

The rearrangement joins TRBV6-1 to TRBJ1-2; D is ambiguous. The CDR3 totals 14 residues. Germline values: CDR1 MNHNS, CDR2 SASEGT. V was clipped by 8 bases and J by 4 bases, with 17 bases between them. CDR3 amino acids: CASVREGKSYGYTF. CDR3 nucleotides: TGTGCCAGCGTCCGGGAGGGCAAGAGCTATGGCTACACCTTC.

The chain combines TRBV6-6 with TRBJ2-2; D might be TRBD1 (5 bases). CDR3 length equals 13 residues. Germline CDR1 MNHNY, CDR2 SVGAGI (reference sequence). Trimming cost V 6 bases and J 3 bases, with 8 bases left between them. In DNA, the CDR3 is TGTGCCAGCAGGCAGGGTTACACCGGGGAGCTGTTTTTT. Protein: CASRQGYTGELFF.

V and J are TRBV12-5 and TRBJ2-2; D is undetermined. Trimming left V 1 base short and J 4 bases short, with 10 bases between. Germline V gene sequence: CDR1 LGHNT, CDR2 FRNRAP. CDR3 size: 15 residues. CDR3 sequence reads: CASGLELVPTGELFF. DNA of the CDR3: TGTGCTAGTGGTTTGGAACTGGTCCCCACCGGGGAGCTGTTTTTT.

DNA for the CDR3: TGTGCCAGCTCACCATGGGGGGTGATGACCGGGGAGCTGTTTTTT. Protein: CASSPWGVMTGELFF. The V and J genes are TRBV18 and TRBJ2-2, with a weak D call TRBD2 (6 bases). The CDR3 is 15 residues long. Germline lookup yields CDR1 KGHSH and CDR2 LQKENI. V was clipped by 2 bases and J by 5 bases, with 12 bases between them.

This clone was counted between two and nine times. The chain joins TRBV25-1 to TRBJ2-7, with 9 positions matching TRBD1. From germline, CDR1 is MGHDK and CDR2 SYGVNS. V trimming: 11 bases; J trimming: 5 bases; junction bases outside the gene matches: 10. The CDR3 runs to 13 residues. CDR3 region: CAAQGTGYDEQYF. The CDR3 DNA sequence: TGTGCCGCTCAGGGGACAGGGTATGACGAGCAGTACTTC.

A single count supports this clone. The CDR3 sequence is CASHRGGGRVDTQYF. The DNA for the CDR3 is TGTGCCAGCCATCGCGGCGGGGGCCGTGTAGATACGCAGTATTTT. The rearrangement links TRBV6-1 to TRBJ2-3, with D perhaps matching TRBD2 (7 bases). Germline values: CDR1 MNHNS, CDR2 SASEGT. The CDR3 totals 15 residues. V lost 8 bases and J 5 bases, leaving 20 bases between the germline ends.

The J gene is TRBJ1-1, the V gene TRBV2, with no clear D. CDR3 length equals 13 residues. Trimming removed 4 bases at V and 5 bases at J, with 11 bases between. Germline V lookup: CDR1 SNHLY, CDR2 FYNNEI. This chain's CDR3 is CASSVEAGTEAFF. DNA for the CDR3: TGTGCCAGCAGTGTCGAAGCGGGAACTGAAGCTTTCTTT. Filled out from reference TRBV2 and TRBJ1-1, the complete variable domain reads EPEVTQTPSHQVTQMGQEVILRCVPISNHLYFYWYRQILGQKVEFLVSFYNNEISEKSEIFDDQFSVERPDGSNFTLKIRSTKLEDSAMYFCASSVEAGTEAFFGQGTRLTVV.